This T cell receptor (beta chain) was sequenced during a study of blood T cell repertoires in COVID-19. Germline V lookup: CDR1 SGHTA, CDR2 FQGTGA. CDR3 length equals 15 residues. The V end was cut by 5 bases, the J end by 2 bases, with 13 bases between. Sequencing was performed with immunoSEQ multiplex PCR; in TCRdb, only in-frame clones are kept and a portion is missing. The sample includes 150,000 to 200,000 clones, 90% seen only once; the top ten take 0.5% to 0.75%. The sample consisted of peripheral blood. The clonotype comes from a man between 50 and 59 years old with acute or convalescent COVID-19. The V gene is TRBV7-3, the J gene TRBJ2-1; TRBD1 is a possible D gene (8 bases). In DNA, the CDR3 is TGTGCCAGCAGCCCACAGGGGGGGGCCTACAATGAGCAGTTCTTC. This translates into CASSPQGGAYNEQFF.